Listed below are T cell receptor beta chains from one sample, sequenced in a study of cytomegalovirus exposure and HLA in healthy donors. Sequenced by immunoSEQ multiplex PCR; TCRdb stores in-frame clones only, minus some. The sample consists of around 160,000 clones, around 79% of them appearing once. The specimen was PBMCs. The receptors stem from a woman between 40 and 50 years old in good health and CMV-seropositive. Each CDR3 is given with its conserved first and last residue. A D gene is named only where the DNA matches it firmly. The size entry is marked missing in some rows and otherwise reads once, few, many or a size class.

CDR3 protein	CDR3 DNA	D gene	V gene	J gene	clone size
CASTRQGNNYGYTF	TGTGCCAGCACGAGGCAGGGTAATAACTATGGCTACACCTTC	NA	TRBV6-5	TRBJ1-2	NA
CASSPRDSTEAFF	TGTGCCAGCTCACCTCGGGACAGCACTGAAGCTTTCTTT	TRBD1	TRBV18	TRBJ1-1	NA
CASSPVPSRTGYGYTF	TGTGCCAGCAGCCCGGTACCAAGTAGGACAGGCTATGGCTACACCTTC	TRBD1	TRBV28	TRBJ1-2	NA
CASSQEVAGGPYEQYF	TGTGCCAGCAGCCAAGAAGTTGCGGGAGGGCCGTACGAGCAGTACTTC	TRBD2	TRBV4-2	TRBJ2-7	NA
CASSRGSTSDYEQYF	TGTGCCAGCTCACGGGGGTCCACGTCAGACTACGAGCAGTACTTC	NA	TRBV27	TRBJ2-7	NA
CTSSPGQGSTCSEAFF	TGCACCAGCAGTCCGGGACAGGGTAGCACCTGTAGTGAAGCTTTCTTT	NA	TRBV1	TRBJ1-1	NA
CASSPTGLAETQYF	TGTGCCAGCAGCCCGACGGGACTAGCGGAGACCCAGTACTTC	TRBD2	TRBV5-4	TRBJ2-5	NA
CSGQRGLTDTQYF	TGCAGCGGGCAAAGGGGCTTGACAGATACGCAGTATTTT	NA	TRBV29-1	TRBJ2-3	NA
CASSPYEASGNQPQHF	TGCGCCAGCAGCCCCTATGAGGCCTCGGGGAATCAGCCCCAGCATTTT	NA	TRBV4-1	TRBJ1-5	NA
CASSERGGYNEQFF	TGTGCCAGCAGTGAGCGGGGGGGATACAATGAGCAGTTCTTC	TRBD2	TRBV2	TRBJ2-1	NA
CASSNLGTGLFF	TGTGCCAGCAGTAACTTAGGGACAGGACTCTTCTTC	TRBD1	TRBV2	TRBJ1-2	NA
CASSLWSYGNQPQHF	TGTGCCAGCAGTTTATGGAGCTATGGAAATCAGCCCCAGCATTTT	NA	TRBV27	TRBJ1-5	NA
CASSPRQGSSYNEQFF	TGTGCCAGCAGCCCAAGACAGGGGTCCTCCTACAATGAGCAGTTCTTC	TRBD1	TRBV9	TRBJ2-1	NA
CASSQEWRGASDTQYF	TGTGCCAGCAGCCAAGAATGGCGGGGGGCCTCAGATACGCAGTATTTT	TRBD2	TRBV4-2	TRBJ2-3	NA
CASSEARITEAFF	TGTGCCAGCAGTGAAGCGCGGATAACTGAAGCTTTCTTT	NA	TRBV6-1	TRBJ1-1	NA
CASRSTSGSSYEQYF	TGTGCCAGCAGATCGACTAGCGGGAGTTCCTACGAGCAGTACTTC	TRBD2	TRBV13	TRBJ2-7	NA
CAIRLGGNTEAFF	TGTGCCATCCGCCTCGGGGGGAACACTGAAGCTTTCTTT	NA	TRBV10-3	TRBJ1-1	NA
CASSLEGQGFYEQYF	TGTGCCAGCAGCTTAGAGGGACAGGGTTTCTACGAGCAGTACTTC	TRBD1	TRBV7-8	TRBJ2-7	once
CASSQDVASGRYEQYF	TGCGCCAGCAGCCAAGATGTGGCTAGCGGAAGGTACGAGCAGTACTTC	TRBD2	TRBV4-3	TRBJ2-7	NA
CASSYSGANTEAFF	TGTGCCAGCAGTTACTCAGGAGCGAACACTGAAGCTTTCTTT	NA	TRBV6-6	TRBJ1-1	NA
CASSSRPAGGLNEQFF	TGTGCCAGCAGCTCCCGACCAGCGGGAGGGTTAAATGAGCAGTTCTTC	TRBD2	TRBV5-5	TRBJ2-1	once
CASSAPTSGSSYNEQFF	TGTGCCAGCAGCGCCCCGACTAGCGGGAGCTCCTACAATGAGCAGTTCTTC	TRBD2	TRBV7-6	TRBJ2-1	NA
CASSSRQAGLLLAKNIQYF	TGTGCCAGCAGCTCCCGACAGGCCGGGCTATTATTAGCCAAAAACATTCAGTACTTC	NA	TRBV13	TRBJ2-4	NA
CASSLALAGREQFF	TGCGCCAGCAGCTTGGCACTAGCGGGACGGGAGCAGTTCTTC	TRBD2	TRBV5-1	TRBJ2-1	NA
CASSPPQGGRMNTEAFF	TGTGCCAGCTCACCACCACAGGGGGGAAGGATGAACACTGAAGCTTTCTTT	TRBD1	TRBV18	TRBJ1-1	NA
CASSLALDRVGQETQYF	TGTGCCAGCAGCTTAGCCCTGGACAGGGTGGGTCAAGAGACCCAGTACTTC	TRBD1	TRBV7-8	TRBJ2-5	NA
CASSLREGVEQYF	TGTGCCAGCAGCCTCAGGGAAGGGGTAGAGCAGTACTTC	NA	TRBV11-3	TRBJ2-7	NA
CASSLDSSGANVLTF	TGTGCCAGCAGCTTGGACAGCTCTGGGGCCAACGTCCTGACTTTC	NA	TRBV5-4	TRBJ2-6	NA
CASSLAGSGRVYNEQFF	TGTGCCAGCAGCTTAGCCGGGAGTGGCAGGGTATACAATGAGCAGTTCTTC	NA	TRBV7-2	TRBJ2-1	once
CASSAGTGRTEGYGYTF	TGTGCCAGCAGTGCCGGGACAGGGAGGACGGAGGGCTATGGCTACACCTTC	TRBD1	TRBV2	TRBJ1-2	NA
CASSVASGEDHEQYF	TGTGCCAGCAGCGTAGCTAGCGGGGAGGACCACGAGCAGTACTTC	TRBD2	TRBV5-6	TRBJ2-7	NA
CSVEAYRRSSGANVLTF	TGCAGCGTTGAAGCGTACAGGCGAAGCTCTGGGGCCAACGTCCTGACTTTC	NA	TRBV29-1	TRBJ2-6	once
CASSLGLQPQHF	TGTGCCAGCAGTTTAGGTCTACAGCCCCAGCATTTT	NA	TRBV28	TRBJ1-5	few
CASSFPSGGPPDEQFF	TGTGCCAGCAGCTTCCCATCGGGAGGGCCGCCCGATGAGCAGTTCTTC	TRBD2	TRBV7-9	TRBJ2-1	NA
CASSLTGGEGSPLHF	TGTGCCAGCAGCTTAACCGGGGGAGAAGGATCACCCCTCCACTTT	NA	TRBV7-9	TRBJ1-6	NA
CAWSVGHGGANVLTF	TGTGCCTGGAGTGTAGGTCACGGAGGGGCTAACGTCCTGACTTTC	NA	TRBV30	TRBJ2-6	once
CASSRDSFSYEQYF	TGTGCCAGCAGCCGGGACAGCTTCTCCTACGAGCAGTACTTC	TRBD1	TRBV6-1	TRBJ2-7	NA
CASSPSHGDTQYF	TGTGCCAGCAGCCCTTCCCACGGAGATACGCAGTATTTT	NA	TRBV25-1	TRBJ2-3	NA
CASSLGAGRKDTEAFF	TGTGCCAGCAGCTTGGGGGCAGGGAGGAAGGACACTGAAGCTTTCTTT	NA	TRBV5-6	TRBJ1-1	once
CASSFELAGDTQYF	TGTGCCAGCAGCTTCGAACTAGCGGGGGATACGCAGTATTTT	TRBD2	TRBV5-6	TRBJ2-3	NA
CASSSQGGGTEAFF	TGCGCCAGCAGCTCCCAAGGGGGCGGCACTGAAGCTTTCTTT	TRBD1	TRBV5-1	TRBJ1-1	NA
CASSVHGGRTSGNSYEQYF	TGTGCCAGCAGCGTTCACGGGGGCCGGACTAGCGGGAACTCCTACGAGCAGTACTTC	TRBD2	TRBV27	TRBJ2-7	NA
CAWRVAGGLVPDTQYF	TGTGCCTGGAGAGTAGCGGGGGGACTCGTTCCAGATACGCAGTATTTT	TRBD2	TRBV30	TRBJ2-3	NA
CASKQGRYQETQYF	TGCGCCAGCAAACAGGGGAGGTACCAAGAGACCCAGTACTTC	NA	TRBV5-1	TRBJ2-5	NA
CASSTGQGGIYGYTF	TGTGCCAGTAGTACGGGACAGGGAGGAATCTATGGCTACACCTTC	TRBD1	TRBV19	TRBJ1-2	NA
CASSLRPQGLAGGTNTGELFF	TGCGCCAGCAGCCTAAGGCCCCAGGGACTAGCGGGGGGGACGAACACCGGGGAGCTGTTTTTT	TRBD2	TRBV5-1	TRBJ2-2	few
CASSPRDRDYGYTF	TGTGCCAGCAGCCCCCGAGACAGGGACTATGGCTACACCTTC	TRBD1	TRBV11-2	TRBJ1-2	NA
CASSELGGEQFF	TGTGCCAGCAGTGAATTAGGGGGTGAGCAGTTCTTC	NA	TRBV6-1	TRBJ2-1	NA
CASSFSPTGEQYF	TGTGCCAGCAGCTTTTCTCCCACGGGGGAGCAGTACTTC	NA	TRBV5-6	TRBJ2-7	NA
CASSRTSGVYNEQFF	TGCGCCAGCAGCCGGACTAGCGGGGTTTACAATGAGCAGTTCTTC	TRBD2	TRBV5-1	TRBJ2-1	NA